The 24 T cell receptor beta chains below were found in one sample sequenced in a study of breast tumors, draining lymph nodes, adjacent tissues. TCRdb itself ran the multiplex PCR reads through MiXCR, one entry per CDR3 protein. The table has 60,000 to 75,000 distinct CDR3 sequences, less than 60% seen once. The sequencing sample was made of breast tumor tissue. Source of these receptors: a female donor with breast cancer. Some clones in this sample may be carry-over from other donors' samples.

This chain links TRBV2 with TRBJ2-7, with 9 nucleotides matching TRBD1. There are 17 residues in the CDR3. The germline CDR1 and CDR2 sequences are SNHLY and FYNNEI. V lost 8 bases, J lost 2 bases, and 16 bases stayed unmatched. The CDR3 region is CASDRDREWGGTYEQYF. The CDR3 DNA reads TGTGCCAGCGACCGGGACAGGGAGTGGGGGGGAACCTACGAGCAGTACTTC. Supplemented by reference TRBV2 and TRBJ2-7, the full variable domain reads EPEVTQTPSHQVTQMGQEVILRCVPISNHLYFYWYRQILGQKVEFLVSFYNNEISEKSEIFDDQFSVERPDGSNFTLKIRSTKLEDSAMYFCASDRDREWGGTYEQYFGPGTRLTVT.

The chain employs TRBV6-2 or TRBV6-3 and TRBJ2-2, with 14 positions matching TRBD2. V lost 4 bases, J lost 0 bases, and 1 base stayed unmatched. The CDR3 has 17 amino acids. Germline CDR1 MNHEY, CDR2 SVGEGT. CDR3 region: CASSWGLAGANTGELFF. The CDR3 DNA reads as TGTGCCAGCAGTTGGGGACTAGCGGGAGCGAACACCGGGGAGCTGTTTTTT.

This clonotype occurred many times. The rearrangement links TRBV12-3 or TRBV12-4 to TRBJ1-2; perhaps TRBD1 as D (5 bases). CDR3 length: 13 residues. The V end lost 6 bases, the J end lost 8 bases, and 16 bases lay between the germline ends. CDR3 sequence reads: CASRGLRVGGYTF. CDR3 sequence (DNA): TGTGCCAGCAGGGGACTCCGAGTCGGGGGCTACACCTTC.

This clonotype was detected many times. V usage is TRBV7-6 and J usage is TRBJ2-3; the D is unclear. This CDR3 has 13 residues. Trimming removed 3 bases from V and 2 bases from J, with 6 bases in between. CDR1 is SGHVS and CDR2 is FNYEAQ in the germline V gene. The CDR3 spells CASSFSDTDTQYF. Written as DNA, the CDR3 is TGTGCCAGCAGCTTCTCGGACACAGATACGCAGTATTTT.

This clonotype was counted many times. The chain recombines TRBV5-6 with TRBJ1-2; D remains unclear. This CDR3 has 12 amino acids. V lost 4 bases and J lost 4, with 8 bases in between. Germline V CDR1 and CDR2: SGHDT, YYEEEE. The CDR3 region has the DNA TGTGCCAGCAGCCTCCGGGGCTATGGCTACACCTTC. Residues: CASSLRGYGYTF.

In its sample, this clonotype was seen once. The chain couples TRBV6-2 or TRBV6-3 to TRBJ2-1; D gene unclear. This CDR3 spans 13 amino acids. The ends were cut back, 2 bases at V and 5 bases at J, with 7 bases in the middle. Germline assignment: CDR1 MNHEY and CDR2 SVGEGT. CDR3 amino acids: CASSYTINNEQFF. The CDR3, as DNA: TGTGCCAGCAGTTACACCATAAACAATGAGCAGTTCTTC.

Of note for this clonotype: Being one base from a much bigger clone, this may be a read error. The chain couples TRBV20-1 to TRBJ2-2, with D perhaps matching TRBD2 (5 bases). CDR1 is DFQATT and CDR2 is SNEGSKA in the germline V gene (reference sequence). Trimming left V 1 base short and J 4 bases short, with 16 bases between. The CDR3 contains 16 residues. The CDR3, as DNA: TGCAGTGCTAGAGGTCTAGGGAGTCGTGCCACCGGGGAGCTGTTTTTT. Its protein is CSARGLGSRATGELFF.

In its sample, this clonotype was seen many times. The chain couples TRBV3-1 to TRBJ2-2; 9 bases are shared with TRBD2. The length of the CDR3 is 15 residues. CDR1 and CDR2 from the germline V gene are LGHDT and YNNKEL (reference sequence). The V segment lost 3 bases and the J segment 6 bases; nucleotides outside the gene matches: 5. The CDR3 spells CASSQGGGASGELFF. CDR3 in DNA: TGTGCCAGCAGCCAGGGCGGGGGGGCTTCCGGGGAGCTGTTTTTT. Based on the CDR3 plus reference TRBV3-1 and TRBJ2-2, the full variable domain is DTAVSQTPKYLVTQMGNDKSIKCEQNLGHDTMYWYKQDSKKFLKIMFSYNNKELIINETVPNRFSPKSPDKAHLNLHINSLELGDSAVYFCASSQGGGASGELFFGEGSRLTVL.

The CDR3 coding sequence is TGCGCCAGCAGCTTGAGGTCGACAGATCCGGGCGAGCAGTACTTC. This codes for CASSLRSTDPGEQYF. The rearrangement uses TRBV5-1 and TRBJ2-7; a possible D gene is TRBD1 (5 bases). Trimming removed 1 base from V and 6 bases from J, with 17 bases in between. The CDR3 is 15 residues long. CDR1 is SGHRS, CDR2 YFSETQ, per germline.

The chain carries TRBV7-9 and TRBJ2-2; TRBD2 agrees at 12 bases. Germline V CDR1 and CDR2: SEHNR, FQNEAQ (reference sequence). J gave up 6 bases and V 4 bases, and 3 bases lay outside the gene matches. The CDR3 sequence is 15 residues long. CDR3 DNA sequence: TGTGCCAGCAGCTCAGGACTAGCGGGGCCCGGGGAGCTGTTTTTT. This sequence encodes CASSSGLAGPGELFF.

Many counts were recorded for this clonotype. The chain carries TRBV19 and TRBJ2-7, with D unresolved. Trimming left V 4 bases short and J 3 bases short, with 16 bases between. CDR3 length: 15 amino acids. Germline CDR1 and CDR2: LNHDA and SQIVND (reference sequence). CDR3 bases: TGTGCCAGTAGTACCCACCTGGTGGGTGGCTACGAGCAGTACTTC. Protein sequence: CASSTHLVGGYEQYF. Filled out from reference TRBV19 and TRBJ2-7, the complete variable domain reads DGGITQSPKYLFRKEGQNVTLSCEQNLNHDAMYWYRQDPGQGLRLIYYSQIVNDFQKGDIAEGYSVSREKKESFPLTVTSAQKNPTAFYLCASSTHLVGGYEQYFGPGTRLTVT.

DNA for the CDR3: TGTGCCAGCAGCGGACTAGCGGGAGGTGAGTACTTC. It encodes CASSGLAGGEYF. The V gene is TRBV7-9, the J gene TRBJ2-7, with 14 nucleotides matching TRBD2. The length of the CDR3 is 12 residues. Per germline, CDR1 SEHNR and CDR2 FQNEAQ (reference sequence). Unmatched junction bases numbered 2, after V lost 5 bases and J lost 11 bases.

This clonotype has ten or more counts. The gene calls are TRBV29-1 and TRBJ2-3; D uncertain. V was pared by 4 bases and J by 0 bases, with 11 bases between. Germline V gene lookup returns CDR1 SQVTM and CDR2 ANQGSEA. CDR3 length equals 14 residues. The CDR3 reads CSVASRMSTDTQYF. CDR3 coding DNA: TGCAGCGTTGCCTCGCGGATGAGCACAGATACGCAGTATTTT.

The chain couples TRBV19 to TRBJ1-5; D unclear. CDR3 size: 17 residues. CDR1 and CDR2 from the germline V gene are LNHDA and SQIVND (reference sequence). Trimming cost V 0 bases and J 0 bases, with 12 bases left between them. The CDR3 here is CASSIDSGRNSNQPQHF. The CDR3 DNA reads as TGTGCCAGTAGTATAGATTCAGGCAGGAATAGCAATCAGCCCCAGCATTTT.

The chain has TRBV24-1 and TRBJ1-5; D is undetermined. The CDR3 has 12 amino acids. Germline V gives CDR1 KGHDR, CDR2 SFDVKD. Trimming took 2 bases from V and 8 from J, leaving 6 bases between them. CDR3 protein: CATSDSSEPQHF. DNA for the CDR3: TGTGCCACCAGTGATTCCTCTGAGCCCCAGCATTTT.

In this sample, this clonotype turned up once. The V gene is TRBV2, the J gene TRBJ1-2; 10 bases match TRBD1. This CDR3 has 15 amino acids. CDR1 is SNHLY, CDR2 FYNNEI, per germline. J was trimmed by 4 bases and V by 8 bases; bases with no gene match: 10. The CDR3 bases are TGTGCCAGCGGGGGACAGGGGAGTCGGAGCTATGGCTACACCTTC. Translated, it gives CASGGQGSRSYGYTF.

The CDR3 DNA sequence: TGCAGCGTTGAGAAGGCAACGAAAGGACAGCAGTATTTT. Translating it yields CSVEKATKGQQYF. The chain has TRBV29-1 and TRBJ2-3, with a tentative D call TRBD1 (5 bases). The V gene lost 3 bases and the J gene lost 11 bases, with 18 bases spanning the gap. CDR1 and CDR2 from the germline V gene are SQVTM and ANQGSEA. The CDR3 totals 13 residues.

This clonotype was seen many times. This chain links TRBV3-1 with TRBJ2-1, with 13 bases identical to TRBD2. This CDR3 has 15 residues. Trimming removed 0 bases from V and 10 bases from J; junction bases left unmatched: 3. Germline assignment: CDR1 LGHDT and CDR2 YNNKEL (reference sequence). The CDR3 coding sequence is TGTGCCAGCAGCCAAGATCTACTAGCGGGGGGGGAGCAGTTCTTC. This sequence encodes CASSQDLLAGGEQFF.

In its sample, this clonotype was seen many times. In nucleotides, the CDR3 is TGTGCCAGCACTAAAGTGAGGGGGGCGGATGGCTACACCTTC. Translating it yields CASTKVRGADGYTF. The rearrangement uses TRBV2 and TRBJ1-2, with D possibly TRBD1 on 6 matching bases. V was shortened by 7 bases and J by 6 bases, with 18 bases between the two germline ends. The CDR3 covers 14 residues. Germline V gene sequence: CDR1 SNHLY, CDR2 FYNNEI.

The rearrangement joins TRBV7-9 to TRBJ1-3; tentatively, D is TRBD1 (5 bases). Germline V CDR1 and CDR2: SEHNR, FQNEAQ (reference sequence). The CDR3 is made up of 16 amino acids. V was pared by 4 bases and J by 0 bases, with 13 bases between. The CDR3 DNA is TGTGCCAGCAGCTATGTCGGGGGTCGCTCTGGAAACACCATATATTTT. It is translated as CASSYVGGRSGNTIYF. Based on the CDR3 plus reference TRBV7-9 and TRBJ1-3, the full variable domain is DTGVSQNPRHKITKRGQNVTFRCDPISEHNRLYWYRQTLGQGPEFLTYFQNEAQLEKSRLLSDRFSAERPKGSFSTLEIQRTEQGDSAMYLCASSYVGGRSGNTIYFGEGSWLTVV.

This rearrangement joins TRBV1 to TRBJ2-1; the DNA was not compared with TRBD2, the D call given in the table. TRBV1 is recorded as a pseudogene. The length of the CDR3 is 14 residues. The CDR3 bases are TGCACCCCTATCTCTAGCCCCGTTGGTCCAGAGCAGTTCTTC. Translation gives CTPISSPVGPEQFF.

The CDR3 DNA follows: TGTGCCAGCAGCGGAGGCCAACATGAAAAACTGTTTTTT. This codes for CASSGGQHEKLFF. The J gene is TRBJ1-4, the V gene TRBV7-8; D gene uncertain. Germline assignment: CDR1 SGHVS and CDR2 FQNEAQ. The ends were cut back, 5 bases at V and 6 bases at J, with 10 bases in the middle. The length of the CDR3 is 13 residues. The variable domain in full, with the rest retrieved from reference TRBV7-8 and TRBJ1-4, is GAGVSQSPRYKVAKRGQDVALRCDPISGHVSLFWYQQALGQGPEFLTYFQNEAQLDKSGLPSDRFFAERPEGSVSTLKIQRTQQEDSAVYLCASSGGQHEKLFFGSGTQLSVL.

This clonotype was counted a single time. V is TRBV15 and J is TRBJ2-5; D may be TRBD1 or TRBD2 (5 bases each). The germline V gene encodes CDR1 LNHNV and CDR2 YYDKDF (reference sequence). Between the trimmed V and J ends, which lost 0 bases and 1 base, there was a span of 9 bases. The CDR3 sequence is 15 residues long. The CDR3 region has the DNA TGTGCCACCAGCAGAGATCCGGGACGCCAAGAGACCCAGTACTTC. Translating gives CATSRDPGRQETQYF.

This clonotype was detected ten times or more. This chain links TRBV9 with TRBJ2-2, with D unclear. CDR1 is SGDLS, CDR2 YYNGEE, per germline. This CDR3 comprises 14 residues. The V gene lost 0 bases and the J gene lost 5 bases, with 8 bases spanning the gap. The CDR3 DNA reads TGTGCCAGCAGCGTAGCTGGCGAAACCGGGGAGCTGTTTTTT. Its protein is CASSVAGETGELFF.